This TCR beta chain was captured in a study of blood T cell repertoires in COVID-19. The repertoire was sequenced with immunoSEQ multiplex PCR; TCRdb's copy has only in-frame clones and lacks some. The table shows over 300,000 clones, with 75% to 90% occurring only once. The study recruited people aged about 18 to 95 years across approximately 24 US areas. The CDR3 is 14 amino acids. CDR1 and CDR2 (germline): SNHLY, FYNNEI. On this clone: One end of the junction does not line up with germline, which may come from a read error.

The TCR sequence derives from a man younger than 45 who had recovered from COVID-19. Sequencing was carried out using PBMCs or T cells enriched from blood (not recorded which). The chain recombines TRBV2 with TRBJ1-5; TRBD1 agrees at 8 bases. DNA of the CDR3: TGTGCCAGCAGCAAGACAGGGGTTGATCAACCCCAGCATTTT. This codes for CASSKTGVDQPQHF.